The rows below give T cell receptor beta chains drawn from one sample of a study of neoadjuvant anti-PD-1 for oral cavity cancer. Measured with immunoSEQ multiplex PCR; TCRdb has only the in-frame clones, and not every one. The table lists 7,000 to 7,500 clones, around 48% of them singletons, with 11% in the top ten. Sequenced material: tumor tissue, taken before nivolumab (anti-PD-1) treatment. The receptors come from a person aged 35-80 years with oral cavity squamous cell carcinoma. The CDR3 runs from the conserved cysteine through the conserved F or W. The D gene is left open where the match is weak. Part of the rows lack a size; the others show once, few, many or a class for expanded clones.

>NA|TRBJ2-1|NA|TRBV5-4
CASSLEGGPYNEQFF
TGTGCCAGCAGCTTGGAGGGAGGCCCCTACAATGAGCAGTTCTTC
>NA|TRBJ1-1|medium-sized|TRBV30
CASNRILNTEAFF
TGTGCCTCCAACAGGATCTTGAACACTGAAGCTTTCTTT
>NA|TRBJ1-3|few|TRBV6-6
CASSSGPGNTIYF
TGTGCCAGCAGCTCGGGCCCCGGAAACACCATATATTTT
>NA|TRBJ2-5|few|TRBV7-3
CASSGGRGETQYF
TGTGCCAGCTCAGGAGGGAGGGGGGAGACCCAGTACTTC
>TRBD2|TRBJ2-3|NA|TRBV28
CASSPQRDTDTQYF
TGTGCCAGCAGTCCCCAGCGGGACACAGATACGCAGTATTTT
>NA|TRBJ2-3|few|TRBV9
CASSASGSGLTDTQYF
TGTGCCAGCAGCGCATCAGGGTCGGGGCTCACAGATACGCAGTATTTT
>NA|TRBJ2-7|NA|TRBV28
CASTTSYEQYF
TGTGCCAGCACAACCTCCTACGAGCAGTACTTC
>TRBD1|TRBJ2-7|once|TRBV5-1
CASSSRGGQGWHEQYF
TGCGCCAGCAGCTCCCGGGGGGGACAGGGGTGGCACGAGCAGTACTTC
>NA|TRBJ1-1|few|TRBV19
CASSIYGINTEAFF
TGTGCCAGTAGTATTTATGGGATTAACACTGAAGCTTTCTTT
>TRBD2|TRBJ2-3|few|TRBV29-1
CSAAGLAGDPATQYF
TGCAGCGCCGCGGGACTAGCGGGAGACCCGGCTACGCAGTATTTT
>TRBD2|TRBJ2-7|few|TRBV28
CASSLNAGGVGNEQYF
TGTGCCAGCAGTTTAAATGCGGGAGGGGTGGGTAACGAGCAGTACTTC
>NA|TRBJ1-3|few|TRBV15
CAIQGFPGNTIYF
TGTGCCATCCAGGGTTTCCCTGGAAACACCATATATTTT
>NA|TRBJ2-5|NA|TRBV28
CASGTSGSQETQYF
TGTGCCAGCGGAACTTCAGGGTCGCAAGAGACCCAGTACTTC
>NA|TRBJ2-7|NA|TRBV6-1
CASALQVYEQYF
TGTGCCAGCGCCCTCCAGGTCTACGAGCAGTACTTC
>NA|TRBJ2-3|NA|TRBV10-3
CAISEGPTQYF
TGTGCCATCAGTGAAGGTCCTACGCAGTATTTT
>NA|TRBJ2-3|NA|TRBV6-6
CASSTQGITDTQYF
TGTGCCAGCAGTACCCAGGGTATCACAGATACGCAGTATTTT
>TRBD2|TRBJ2-2|NA|TRBV5-1
CASSIGLAGGTGELFF
TGCGCCAGCAGCATCGGACTAGCCGGCGGCACCGGGGAGCTGTTTTTT
>NA|TRBJ2-1|NA|TRBV5-1
CASSSSGTTTYNEQFF
TGCGCCAGCAGCTCTTCCGGGACAACTACATACAATGAGCAGTTCTTC
>TRBD1|TRBJ2-1|NA|TRBV18
CASSRDRASNNEQFF
TGTGCCAGCTCACGGGACAGGGCAAGTAACAATGAGCAGTTCTTC
>NA|TRBJ2-1|NA|TRBV5-4
CASSLGGGPSNEQFF
TGTGCCAGCAGCTTGGGGGGTGGACCTTCCAATGAGCAGTTCTTC
>NA|TRBJ1-1|NA|TRBV19
CASTQTPLGNTEAFF
TGTGCCAGTACCCAGACACCTCTGGGGAACACTGAAGCTTTCTTT
>NA|TRBJ2-7|NA|TRBV21-1
CASSKGHDSSYEQYF
TGTGCCAGCAGCAAAGGGCACGACTCTTCTTACGAGCAGTACTTC
>NA|TRBJ2-2|NA|TRBV28
CASSLYGSGELFF
TGTGCCAGCAGTTTATACGGCTCCGGGGAGCTGTTTTTT
>NA|TRBJ2-7|NA|TRBV7-9
CASSANQFYEQYF
TGTGCCAGCAGCGCAAACCAGTTCTACGAGCAGTACTTC
>NA|TRBJ2-7|NA|TRBV10-1
CASSEDGWRDEQYF
TGCGCCAGCAGTGAGGACGGGTGGAGGGACGAGCAGTACTTC
>TRBD1|TRBJ2-7|few|TRBV2
CASKRTGPLYEQYF
TGTGCCAGCAAGAGGACAGGACCTCTTTACGAGCAGTACTTC
>NA|TRBJ1-2|NA|TRBV18
CASSPAARGGYTF
TGTGCCAGCTCACCTGCGGCCCGGGGAGGCTACACCTTC
>TRBD1|TRBJ2-4|NA|TRBV2
CASREETGAKNIQYF
TGTGCCAGCAGGGAAGAGACAGGGGCCAAAAACATTCAGTACTTC
>TRBD1|TRBJ2-7|NA|TRBV10-3
CATEYGQGEEQYF
TGTGCCACCGAATACGGACAGGGAGAGGAGCAGTACTTC
>NA|TRBJ1-1|NA|TRBV5-1
CASSLGAAEAFF
TGCGCCAGCAGCTTGGGTGCAGCTGAAGCTTTCTTT
>NA|TRBJ2-5|NA|TRBV7-8
CASSLGRGQETQYF
TGTGCCAGCAGCTTAGGTCGGGGCCAAGAGACCCAGTACTTC
>TRBD2|TRBJ2-1|NA|TRBV4-2
CASSSGTSGRALFYNEQFF
TGTGCCAGCAGCTCTGGGACTAGCGGGAGGGCCCTATTCTACAATGAGCAGTTCTTC
>NA|TRBJ1-5|NA|TRBV6-1
CASSGMTNSDQPQHF
TGTGCCAGCAGTGGTATGACGAACTCTGATCAGCCCCAGCATTTT
>NA|TRBJ2-3|few|TRBV14
CASSQDFSWGADTQYF
TGTGCCAGCAGCCAAGATTTTAGCTGGGGGGCAGATACGCAGTATTTT
>NA|TRBJ2-3|NA|TRBV2
CASSDSNLPTDTQYF
TGTGCCAGCAGTGACTCCAACTTGCCCACAGATACGCAGTATTTT
>NA|TRBJ2-7|NA|TRBV7-9
CASSPVGNSREQYF
TGTGCCAGCAGCCCCGTCGGGAACTCAAGGGAGCAGTACTTC
>TRBD1|TRBJ1-1|medium-sized|TRBV6-5
CASSLTGGNTEAFF
TGTGCCAGCAGTCTCACAGGGGGGAACACTGAAGCTTTCTTT
>TRBD1|TRBJ2-7|NA|TRBV13
CASSLEGQTGSPYEQYF
TGTGCCAGCAGCTTAGAAGGTCAGACAGGGTCCCCCTACGAGCAGTACTTC
>NA|TRBJ1-1|NA|TRBV6-5
CASSSRPTVEAFF
TGTGCCAGCAGTTCCAGACCCACGGTTGAAGCTTTCTTT
>TRBD1|TRBJ1-1|NA|TRBV11-2
CASSTRTGLNTEAFF
TGTGCCAGCAGCACCCGGACAGGGCTGAACACTGAAGCTTTCTTT
>NA|TRBJ2-7|medium-sized|TRBV7-6
CASSLMVGEYEQYF
TGTGCCAGCAGCTTAATGGTAGGAGAGTACGAGCAGTACTTC
>TRBD1|TRBJ2-2|NA|TRBV5-1
CASSLEGGWDTGELFF
TGCGCCAGCAGCTTGGAAGGGGGCTGGGACACCGGGGAGCTGTTTTTT
>NA|TRBJ2-2|NA|TRBV28
CASSARLVTGELFF
TGTGCCAGCAGTGCAAGACTCGTAACCGGGGAGCTGTTTTTT
>NA|TRBJ1-1|NA|TRBV27
CASSPQTGYTEAFF
TGTGCCAGCAGTCCGCAAACAGGGTACACTGAAGCTTTCTTT
>TRBD1|TRBJ2-7|NA|TRBV18
CASSPGTGDYEQYF
TGTGCCAGCTCACCGGGGACAGGGGACTACGAGCAGTACTTC
>TRBD1|TRBJ2-7|few|TRBV5-1
CASSTGQGSDEQYF
TGCGCCAGCAGCACCGGACAGGGTAGCGACGAGCAGTACTTC
>NA|TRBJ1-5|NA|TRBV27
CASSTRTASNQPQHF
TGTGCCAGCAGTACAAGAACTGCAAGCAATCAGCCCCAGCATTTT
>NA|TRBJ2-2|NA|TRBV14
CASSQIQGTTGELFF
TGTGCCAGCAGCCAAATACAGGGGACTACCGGGGAGCTGTTTTTT
>TRBD1|TRBJ1-4|large|TRBV30
CAWSRKGQGVQIGEKLFF
TGTGCCTGGAGCAGAAAGGGACAGGGGGTTCAAATTGGTGAAAAACTGTTTTTT
>NA|TRBJ1-1|few|TRBV7-8
CASSLTQGTEAFF
TGTGCCAGCAGCCTAACACAGGGCACTGAAGCTTTCTTT
>TRBD1|TRBJ1-4|few|TRBV28
CASSSLPGQGGEKLFF
TGTGCCAGCAGTTCACTCCCGGGACAGGGAGGAGAAAAACTGTTTTTT
>NA|TRBJ2-5|NA|TRBV7-6
CASSLGTGSETQYF
TGTGCCAGCAGCTTAGGCACGGGGTCCGAGACCCAGTACTTC
>NA|TRBJ2-1|few|TRBV2
CASQGLHVDEQFF
TGTGCCAGCCAGGGACTCCACGTCGATGAGCAGTTCTTC